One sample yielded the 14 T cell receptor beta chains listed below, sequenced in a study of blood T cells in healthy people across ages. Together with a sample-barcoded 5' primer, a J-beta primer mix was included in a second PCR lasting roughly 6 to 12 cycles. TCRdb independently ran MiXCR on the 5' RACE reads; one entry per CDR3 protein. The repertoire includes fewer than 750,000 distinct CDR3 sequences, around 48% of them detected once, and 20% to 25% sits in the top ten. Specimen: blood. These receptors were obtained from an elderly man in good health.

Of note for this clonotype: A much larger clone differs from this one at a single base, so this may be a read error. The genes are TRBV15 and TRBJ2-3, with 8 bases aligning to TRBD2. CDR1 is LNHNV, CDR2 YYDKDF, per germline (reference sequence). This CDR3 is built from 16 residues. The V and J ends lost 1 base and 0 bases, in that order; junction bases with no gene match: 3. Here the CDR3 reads CATSRAASGSTDTQYF. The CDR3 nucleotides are TGTGCCACCAGCAGAGCGGCTAGCGGGAGCACAGATACGCAGTATTTT.

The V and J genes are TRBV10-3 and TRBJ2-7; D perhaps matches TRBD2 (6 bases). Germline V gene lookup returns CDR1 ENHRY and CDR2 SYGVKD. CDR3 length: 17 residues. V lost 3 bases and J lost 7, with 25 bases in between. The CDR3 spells CAISDHLSPSEGYEQYF. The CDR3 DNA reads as TGTGCCATCAGTGATCACCTCTCCCCCTCGGAGGGCTATGAGCAGTACTTC.

The CDR3 DNA follows: TGTGCCAGCAGCGGACGCCTAGCGGGTTACCGCTCCTACAATGAGCAGTTCTTC. It is translated as CASSGRLAGYRSYNEQFF. V and J are TRBV2 and TRBJ2-1; 8 bases are shared with TRBD2. The CDR3 sequence is 18 residues long. Germline lookup yields CDR1 SNHLY and CDR2 FYNNEI. After removal of 6 bases from V and 0 bases from J, the junction contained 13 bases not matched to a gene.

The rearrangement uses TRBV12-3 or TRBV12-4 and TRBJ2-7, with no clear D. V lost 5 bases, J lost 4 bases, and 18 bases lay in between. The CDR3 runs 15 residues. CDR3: CASSPELSQRYEQYF. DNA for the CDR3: TGTGCCAGCAGTCCCGAGTTGAGTCAGCGTTACGAGCAGTACTTC.

The CDR3 region has the DNA TGTGCCAGCAGCTTAGGCCTACCGGCCCGGGACTATGGCTACACCTTC. As protein: CASSLGLPARDYGYTF. The genes are TRBV13 and TRBJ1-2, with D unclear. Germline V gene data show CDR1 as PRHDT and CDR2 as FYEKMQ (reference sequence). V gave up 0 bases and J gave up 3 bases, with 14 bases separating them. This CDR3 is built from 16 residues.

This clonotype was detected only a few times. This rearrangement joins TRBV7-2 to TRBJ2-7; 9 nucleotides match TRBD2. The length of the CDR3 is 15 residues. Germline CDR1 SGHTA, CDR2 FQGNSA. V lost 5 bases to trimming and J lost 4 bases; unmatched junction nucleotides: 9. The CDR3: CASSPGLAQRYEQYF. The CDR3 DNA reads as TGTGCCAGCAGCCCGGGACTAGCTCAGAGATACGAGCAGTACTTC.

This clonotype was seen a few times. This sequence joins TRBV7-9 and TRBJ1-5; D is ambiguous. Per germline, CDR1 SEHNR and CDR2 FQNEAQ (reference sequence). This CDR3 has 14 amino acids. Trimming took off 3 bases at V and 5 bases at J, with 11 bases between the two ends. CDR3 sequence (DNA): TGTGCCAGCAGCTTGTCCCCCGCGCATCAGCCCCAGCATTTT. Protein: CASSLSPAHQPQHF. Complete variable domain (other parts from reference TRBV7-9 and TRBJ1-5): DTGVSQNPRHKITKRGQNVTFRCDPISEHNRLYWYRQTLGQGPEFLTYFQNEAQLEKSRLLSDRFSAERPKGSFSTLEIQRTEQGDSAMYLCASSLSPAHQPQHFGDGTRLSIL.

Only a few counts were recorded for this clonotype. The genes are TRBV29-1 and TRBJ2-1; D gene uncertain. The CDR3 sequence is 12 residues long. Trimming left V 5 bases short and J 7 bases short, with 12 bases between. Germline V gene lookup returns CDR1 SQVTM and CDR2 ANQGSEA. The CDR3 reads CSVRALGNEQFF. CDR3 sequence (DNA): TGCAGCGTTCGGGCCCTCGGTAATGAGCAGTTCTTC.

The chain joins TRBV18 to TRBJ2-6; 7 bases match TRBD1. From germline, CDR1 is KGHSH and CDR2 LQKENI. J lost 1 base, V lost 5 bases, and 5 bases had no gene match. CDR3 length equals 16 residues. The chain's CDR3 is CASSTQGVSGANVLTF. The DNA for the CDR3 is TGTGCCAGCTCAACCCAGGGGGTATCTGGGGCCAACGTCCTGACTTTC.

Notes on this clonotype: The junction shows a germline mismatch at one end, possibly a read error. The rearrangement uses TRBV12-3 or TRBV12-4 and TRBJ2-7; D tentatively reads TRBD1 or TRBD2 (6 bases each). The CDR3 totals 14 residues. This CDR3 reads CASSFEGGAYEQYF. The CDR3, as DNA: TGTGCCAGCAGTTTCGAGGGGGGAGCCTACGAGCAATACTTC.

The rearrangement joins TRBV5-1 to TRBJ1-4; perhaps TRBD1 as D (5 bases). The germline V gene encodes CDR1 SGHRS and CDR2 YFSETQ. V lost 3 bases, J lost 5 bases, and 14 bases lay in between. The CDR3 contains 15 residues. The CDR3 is CASSSERGPNEKLFF. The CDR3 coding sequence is TGCGCCAGCAGCTCCGAGCGGGGCCCAAATGAAAAACTGTTTTTT.

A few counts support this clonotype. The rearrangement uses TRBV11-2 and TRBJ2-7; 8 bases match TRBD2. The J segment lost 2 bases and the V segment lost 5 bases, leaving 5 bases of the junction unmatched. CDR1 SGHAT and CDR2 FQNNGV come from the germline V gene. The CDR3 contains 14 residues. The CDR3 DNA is TGTGCCAGCAGCCCTCTAGCGGGTGCCTACGAGCAGTACTTC. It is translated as CASSPLAGAYEQYF.

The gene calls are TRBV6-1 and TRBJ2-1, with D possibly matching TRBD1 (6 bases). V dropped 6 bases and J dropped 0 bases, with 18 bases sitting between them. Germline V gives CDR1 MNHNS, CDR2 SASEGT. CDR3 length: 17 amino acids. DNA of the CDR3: TGTGCCAGCAGGCCCTACACAGGGTCCAGCTCCTACAATGAGCAGTTCTTC. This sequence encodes CASRPYTGSSSYNEQFF.

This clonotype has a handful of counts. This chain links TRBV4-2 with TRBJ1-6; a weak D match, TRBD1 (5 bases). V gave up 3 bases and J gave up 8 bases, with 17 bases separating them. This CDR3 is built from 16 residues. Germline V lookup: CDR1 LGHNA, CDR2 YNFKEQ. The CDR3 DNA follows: TGTGCCAGCAGCCAGGATTGGGGGAGGAGGCATTCACCCCTCCACTTT. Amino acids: CASSQDWGRRHSPLHF.